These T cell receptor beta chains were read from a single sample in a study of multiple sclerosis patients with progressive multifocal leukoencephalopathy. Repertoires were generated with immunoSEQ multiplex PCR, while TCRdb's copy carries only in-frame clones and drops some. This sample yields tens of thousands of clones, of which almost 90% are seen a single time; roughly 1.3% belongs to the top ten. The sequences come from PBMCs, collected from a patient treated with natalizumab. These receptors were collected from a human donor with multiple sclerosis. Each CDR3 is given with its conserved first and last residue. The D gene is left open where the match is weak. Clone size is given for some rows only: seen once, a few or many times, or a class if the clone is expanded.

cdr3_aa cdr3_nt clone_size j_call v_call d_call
CASSLEAANYGYTF TGTGCCAGCAGCTTAGAGGCAGCTAACTATGGCTACACCTTC NA TRBJ1-2 TRBV7-2 NA
CASSPSRPGQDSLAFF TGTGCCAGCAGCCCGTCGCGACCGGGACAGGATTCGTTAGCTTTCTTT once TRBJ1-1 TRBV14 TRBD1
CASSQDPPGTGEPQYF TGCGCCAGCAGCCAAGATCCCCCCGGGACAGGGGAACCGCAGTATTTT NA TRBJ2-3 TRBV4-3 TRBD1
CASSLGGGGQADTQYF TGTGCCAGCAGCTTAGGGGGAGGGGGGCAGGCAGATACGCAGTATTTT NA TRBJ2-3 TRBV7-2 NA
CASSFGHWDQPQHF TGTGCCAGCAGCTTTGGACACTGGGATCAGCCCCAGCATTTT NA TRBJ1-5 TRBV7-9 NA
CATTVGTDTQYF TGTGCCACCACGGTCGGTACAGATACGCAGTATTTT NA TRBJ2-3 TRBV7-8 NA
CAWSRGLAGSQETQYF TGTGCCTGGAGCCGGGGACTAGCGGGGTCCCAAGAGACCCAGTACTTC NA TRBJ2-5 TRBV30 TRBD2
CASSAAGPGFGYTF TGCGCCAGCAGCGCCGCGGGTCCAGGTTTTGGCTACACCTTC NA TRBJ1-2 TRBV5-1 NA
CASSLLNTELGNTIYF TGTGCCAGCAGCTTATTGAACACCGAGCTCGGAAACACCATATATTTT NA TRBJ1-3 TRBV5-6 NA
CASSILRNNEQFF TGTGCCAGTAGTATATTGCGGAACAATGAGCAGTTCTTC NA TRBJ2-1 TRBV19 NA
CASGTGSRRSSNTIYF TGTGCCAGTGGAACCGGAAGTCGGAGGTCTTCAAACACCATATATTTT once TRBJ1-3 TRBV19 NA
CASSHTPNDRDLRYGYTF TGTGCCAGCAGCCACACACCCAACGACAGGGACCTTAGGTATGGCTACACCTTC NA TRBJ1-2 TRBV11-2 TRBD1
CASSLTADRTLYYGYTF TGTGCCAGCAGCTTAACGGCAGACAGAACCCTTTACTATGGCTACACCTTC once TRBJ1-2 TRBV7-9 NA
CASSLPGANEQFF TGTGCCAGCAGCTTGCCAGGGGCGAATGAGCAGTTCTTC once TRBJ2-1 TRBV7-9 NA
CASSAFTDTQYF TGTGCCAGCAGCGCCTTTACAGATACGCAGTATTTT NA TRBJ2-3 TRBV9 NA
CATQGDVGQPQHF TGTGCCACCCAAGGGGACGTGGGTCAGCCCCAGCATTTT once TRBJ1-5 TRBV6-9 NA
CASSGERGQGVFVSYEQYF TGTGCCAGCAGCGGAGAGAGAGGACAGGGGGTATTCGTCTCCTACGAGCAGTACTTC NA TRBJ2-7 TRBV7-9 TRBD1
CASSIQISNQPQHF TGTGCCAGTAGTATCCAAATTAGCAATCAGCCCCAGCATTTT NA TRBJ1-5 TRBV19 NA
CASSQEGGNRLNTEAFF TGCGCCAGCAGCCAAGAGGGGGGAAACAGACTGAACACTGAAGCTTTCTTT NA TRBJ1-1 TRBV4-3 NA
CASSLVQYNSPLHF TGTGCCAGCAGCTTAGTCCAGTATAATTCACCCCTCCACTTT NA TRBJ1-6 TRBV11-2 NA
CASSYHSPIWGLYEQYF TGTGCCAGCAGCTACCATAGCCCAATTTGGGGGCTCTACGAGCAGTACTTC NA TRBJ2-7 TRBV7-9 NA
CASSLTRGEYNEQFF TGTGCCAGCAGTCTAACTAGGGGGGAATACAATGAGCAGTTCTTC NA TRBJ2-1 TRBV6-6 NA
CSVSEAFF TGCAGCGTCAGTGAAGCTTTCTTT NA TRBJ1-1 TRBV29-1 NA
CASTTGKPYEQYF TGTGCCAGCACGACAGGAAAGCCCTACGAGCAGTACTTC NA TRBJ2-7 TRBV28 NA
CASSLSGSNQPQHF TGTGCCAGCAGTTTATCAGGGAGCAATCAGCCCCAGCATTTT NA TRBJ1-5 TRBV27 NA
CASTLGQETQYF TGTGCCAGCACCCTGGGGCAAGAGACCCAGTACTTC NA TRBJ2-5 TRBV5-6 NA
CAEGGSGGLTDTQYF TGTGCGGAAGGGGGTAGCGGGGGACTCACAGATACGCAGTATTTT NA TRBJ2-3 TRBV7-2 TRBD2